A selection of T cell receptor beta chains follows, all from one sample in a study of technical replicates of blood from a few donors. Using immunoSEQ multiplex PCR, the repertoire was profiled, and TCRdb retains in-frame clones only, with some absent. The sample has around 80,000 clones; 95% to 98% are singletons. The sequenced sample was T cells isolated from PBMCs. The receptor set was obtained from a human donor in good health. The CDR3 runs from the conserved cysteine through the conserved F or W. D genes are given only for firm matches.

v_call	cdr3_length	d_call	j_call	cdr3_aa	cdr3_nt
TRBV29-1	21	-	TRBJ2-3	CSVEDYLGAPRQNSVLDTQYF	TGCAGCGTTGAAGATTATTTAGGGGCTCCTCGCCAGAACTCCGTGTTGGATACGCAGTATTTT
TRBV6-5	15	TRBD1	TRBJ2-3	CASSYSGQAGDTQYF	TGTGCCAGCAGTTACTCGGGACAGGCGGGAGATACGCAGTATTTT
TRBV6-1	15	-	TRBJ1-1	CASTPADGLNTEAFF	TGTGCCAGCACCCCAGCGGACGGATTGAACACTGAAGCTTTCTTT
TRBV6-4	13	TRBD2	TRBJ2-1	CASSDTSGNEQFF	TGTGCCAGCAGTGATACTAGCGGGAATGAGCAGTTCTTC
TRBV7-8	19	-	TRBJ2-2	CASSRFEQILAGVTGELFF	TGTGCCAGCAGCCGATTCGAACAAATTCTAGCTGGGGTCACCGGGGAGCTGTTTTTT
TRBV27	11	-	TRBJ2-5	CASSLGETQYF	TGTGCCAGCAGCCTCGGGGAGACCCAGTACTTC
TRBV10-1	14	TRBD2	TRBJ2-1	CASSPGTSGNEQFF	TGCGCCAGCAGTCCCGGGACTAGCGGAAATGAGCAGTTCTTC
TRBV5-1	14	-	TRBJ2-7	CASSLVTGTYEQYF	TGCGCCAGCAGCTTGGTTACAGGGACCTACGAGCAGTACTTC
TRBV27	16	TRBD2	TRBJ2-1	CASSQHSGGAGYEQFF	TGTGCCAGCAGTCAACATAGCGGGGGGGCTGGCTATGAGCAGTTCTTC
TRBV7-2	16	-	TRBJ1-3	CASSSGQTSSGNTIYF	TGTGCCAGCAGCTCAGGGCAGACAAGTTCTGGAAACACCATATATTTT
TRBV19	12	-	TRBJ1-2	CASMEDSYGYTF	TGTGCCAGTATGGAGGATTCCTATGGCTACACCTTC